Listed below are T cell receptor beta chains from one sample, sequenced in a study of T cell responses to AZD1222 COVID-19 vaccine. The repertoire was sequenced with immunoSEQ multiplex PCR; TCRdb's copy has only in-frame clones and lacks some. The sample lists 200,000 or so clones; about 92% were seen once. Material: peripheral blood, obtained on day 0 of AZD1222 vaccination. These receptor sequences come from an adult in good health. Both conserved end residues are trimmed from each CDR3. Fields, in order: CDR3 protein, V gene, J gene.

CDR3aa: ATSPPGPRSYNEQF
v_gene: TRBV15
j_gene: TRBJ2-1

CDR3aa: ASSPGPDRWTEAF
v_gene: TRBV18
j_gene: TRBJ1-1

CDR3aa: AWRLAGIYNEQF
v_gene: TRBV30
j_gene: TRBJ2-1

CDR3aa: ASSLVGTAEKLF
v_gene: TRBV7-9
j_gene: TRBJ1-4

CDR3aa: ASSLPHQPQH
v_gene: TRBV6-8
j_gene: TRBJ1-5

CDR3aa: ASSLSIWRGTEAF
v_gene: TRBV5-1
j_gene: TRBJ1-1

CDR3aa: ATISGTEAF
v_gene: TRBV27
j_gene: TRBJ1-1

CDR3aa: ASSPPLSEAF
v_gene: TRBV28
j_gene: TRBJ1-1

CDR3aa: ASSLLTGGSNTGELF
v_gene: TRBV7-3
j_gene: TRBJ2-2

CDR3aa: AIRKGDSSYEQY
v_gene: TRBV10-3
j_gene: TRBJ2-7

CDR3aa: AARGPRNTGELF
v_gene: TRBV6-5
j_gene: TRBJ2-2

CDR3aa: ASSLDFRSSVTRY
v_gene: TRBV5-1
j_gene: TRBJ2-4

CDR3aa: ASSLLENYGYT
v_gene: TRBV28
j_gene: TRBJ1-2

CDR3aa: SAIGNEQY
v_gene: TRBV20-1
j_gene: TRBJ2-7

CDR3aa: ASSLLGGGRADTEAF
v_gene: TRBV4-1
j_gene: TRBJ1-1

CDR3aa: ASSEYGGGPDEQY
v_gene: TRBV6-1
j_gene: TRBJ2-7

CDR3aa: ASSSQGNSNQPQH
v_gene: TRBV3-1/TRBV3-2
j_gene: TRBJ1-5

CDR3aa: ASSLTRGQNGYT
v_gene: TRBV18
j_gene: TRBJ1-2

CDR3aa: ASSFGPSLH
v_gene: TRBV7-2
j_gene: TRBJ1-6

CDR3aa: ASSIPAEGREKLF
v_gene: TRBV19
j_gene: TRBJ1-4

CDR3aa: ASSPGTALLETQY
v_gene: TRBV18
j_gene: TRBJ2-5

CDR3aa: ASSLSGGPDTQY
v_gene: TRBV7-6
j_gene: TRBJ2-3

CDR3aa: ASSQPRQGPNTEAF
v_gene: TRBV4-1
j_gene: TRBJ1-1

CDR3aa: ASSFFRDLHNEQF
v_gene: TRBV5-4
j_gene: TRBJ2-1

CDR3aa: ASSSQSSYGYT
v_gene: TRBV6-2/TRBV6-3
j_gene: TRBJ1-2

CDR3aa: AIRLSGGTNTGELF
v_gene: TRBV10-3
j_gene: TRBJ2-2

CDR3aa: ASASLGEQF
v_gene: TRBV12-3/TRBV12-4
j_gene: TRBJ2-1

CDR3aa: AWSPDTYGYT
v_gene: TRBV30
j_gene: TRBJ1-2

CDR3aa: ASSIGGDTEAF
v_gene: TRBV19
j_gene: TRBJ1-1

CDR3aa: ASSDGGANYGYT
v_gene: TRBV2
j_gene: TRBJ1-2

CDR3aa: ATSDTDFPSGGYT
v_gene: TRBV24-1
j_gene: TRBJ1-2

CDR3aa: AWSGGQRGYT
v_gene: TRBV30
j_gene: TRBJ1-2

CDR3aa: ASSPGGQETQY
v_gene: TRBV7-9
j_gene: TRBJ2-5

CDR3aa: ASSFRQASTVGELF
v_gene: TRBV5-6
j_gene: TRBJ2-2

CDR3aa: ASSLYSSGEQY
v_gene: TRBV27
j_gene: TRBJ2-7

CDR3aa: ASSEGGGFGYT
v_gene: TRBV6-1
j_gene: TRBJ1-2

CDR3aa: ASRTRDPRRNEQF
v_gene: TRBV6-5
j_gene: TRBJ2-1

CDR3aa: ASSQDRLAGNEQF
v_gene: TRBV3-1/TRBV3-2
j_gene: TRBJ2-1

CDR3aa: ASGTSLPGKRASPLH
v_gene: TRBV27
j_gene: TRBJ1-6

CDR3aa: ASSQAGLGGGTKGYT
v_gene: TRBV3-1/TRBV3-2
j_gene: TRBJ1-2

CDR3aa: ASSLRQRITDTQY
v_gene: TRBV19
j_gene: TRBJ2-3

CDR3aa: ASSEAGGTGNTIY
v_gene: TRBV6-1
j_gene: TRBJ1-3

CDR3aa: ASSVLQTNTEAF
v_gene: TRBV9
j_gene: TRBJ1-1

CDR3aa: AWSRQGDEQF
v_gene: TRBV30
j_gene: TRBJ2-1

CDR3aa: ASRPAGESSYNEQF
v_gene: TRBV2
j_gene: TRBJ2-1

CDR3aa: ASSWENTEAF
v_gene: TRBV7-2
j_gene: TRBJ1-1